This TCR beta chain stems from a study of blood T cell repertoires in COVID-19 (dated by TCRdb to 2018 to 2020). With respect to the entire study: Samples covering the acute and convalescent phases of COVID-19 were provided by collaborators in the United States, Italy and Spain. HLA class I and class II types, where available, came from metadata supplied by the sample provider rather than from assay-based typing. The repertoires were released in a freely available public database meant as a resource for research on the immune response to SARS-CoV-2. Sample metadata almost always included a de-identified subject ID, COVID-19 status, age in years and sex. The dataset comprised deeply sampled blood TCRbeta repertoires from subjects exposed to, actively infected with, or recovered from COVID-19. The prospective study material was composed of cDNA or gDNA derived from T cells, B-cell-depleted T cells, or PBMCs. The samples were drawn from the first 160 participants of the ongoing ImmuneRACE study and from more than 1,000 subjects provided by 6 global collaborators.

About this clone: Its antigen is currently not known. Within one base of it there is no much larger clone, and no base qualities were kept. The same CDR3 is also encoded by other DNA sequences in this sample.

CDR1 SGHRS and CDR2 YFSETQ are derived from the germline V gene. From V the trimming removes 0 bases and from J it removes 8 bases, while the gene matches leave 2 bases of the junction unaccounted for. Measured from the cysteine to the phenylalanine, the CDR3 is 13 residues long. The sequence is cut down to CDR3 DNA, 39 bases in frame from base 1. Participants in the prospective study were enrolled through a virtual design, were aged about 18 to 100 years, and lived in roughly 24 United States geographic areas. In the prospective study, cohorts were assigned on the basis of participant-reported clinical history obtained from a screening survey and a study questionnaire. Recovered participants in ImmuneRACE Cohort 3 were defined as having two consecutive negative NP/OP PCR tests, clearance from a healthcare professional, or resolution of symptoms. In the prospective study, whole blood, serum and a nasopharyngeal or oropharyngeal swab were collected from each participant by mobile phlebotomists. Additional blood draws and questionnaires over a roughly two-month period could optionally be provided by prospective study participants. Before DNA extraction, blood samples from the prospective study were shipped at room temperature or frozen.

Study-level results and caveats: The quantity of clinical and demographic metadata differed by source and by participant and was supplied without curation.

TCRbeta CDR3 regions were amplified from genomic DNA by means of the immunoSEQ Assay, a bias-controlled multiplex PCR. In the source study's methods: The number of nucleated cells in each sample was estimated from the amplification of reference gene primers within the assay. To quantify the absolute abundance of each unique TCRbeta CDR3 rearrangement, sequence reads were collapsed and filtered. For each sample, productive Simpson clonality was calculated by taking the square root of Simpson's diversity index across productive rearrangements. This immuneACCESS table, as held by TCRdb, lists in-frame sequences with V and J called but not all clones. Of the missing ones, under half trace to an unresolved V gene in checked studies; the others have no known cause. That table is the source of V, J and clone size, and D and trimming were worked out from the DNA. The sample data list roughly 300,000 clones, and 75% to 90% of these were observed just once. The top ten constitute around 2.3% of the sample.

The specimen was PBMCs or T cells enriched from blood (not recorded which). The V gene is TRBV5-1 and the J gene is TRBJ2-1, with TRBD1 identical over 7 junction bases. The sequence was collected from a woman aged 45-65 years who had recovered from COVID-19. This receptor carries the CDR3 CASSLVGGDEQFF. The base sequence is TGCGCCAGCAGCTTGGTAGGGGGCGATGAGCAGTTCTTC.